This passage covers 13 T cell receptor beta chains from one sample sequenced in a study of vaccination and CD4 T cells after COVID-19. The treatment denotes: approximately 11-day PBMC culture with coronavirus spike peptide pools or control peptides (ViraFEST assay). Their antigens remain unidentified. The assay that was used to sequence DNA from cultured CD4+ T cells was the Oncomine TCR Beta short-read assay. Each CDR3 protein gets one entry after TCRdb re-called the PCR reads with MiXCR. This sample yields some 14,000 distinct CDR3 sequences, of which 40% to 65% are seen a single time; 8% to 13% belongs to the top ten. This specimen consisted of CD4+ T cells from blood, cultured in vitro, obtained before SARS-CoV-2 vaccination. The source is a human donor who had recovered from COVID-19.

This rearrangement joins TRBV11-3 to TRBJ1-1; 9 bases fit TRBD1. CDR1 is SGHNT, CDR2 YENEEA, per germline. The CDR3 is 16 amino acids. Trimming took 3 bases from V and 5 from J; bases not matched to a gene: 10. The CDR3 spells CASSLNRDRVVTEAFF. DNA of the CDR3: TGTGCCAGCAGCTTGAACCGGGACAGGGTTGTAACTGAAGCTTTCTTT.

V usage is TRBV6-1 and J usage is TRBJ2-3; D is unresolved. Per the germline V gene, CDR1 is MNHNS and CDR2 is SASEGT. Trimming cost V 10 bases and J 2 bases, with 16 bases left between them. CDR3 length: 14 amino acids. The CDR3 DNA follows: TGTGCCACGACCTCCCCTAGATCCACAGATACGCAGTATTTT. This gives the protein CATTSPRSTDTQYF.

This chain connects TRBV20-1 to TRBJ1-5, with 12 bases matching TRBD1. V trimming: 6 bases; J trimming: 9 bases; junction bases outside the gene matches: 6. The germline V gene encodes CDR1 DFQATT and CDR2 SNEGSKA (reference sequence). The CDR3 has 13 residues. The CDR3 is CSAGTGGQGPQHF. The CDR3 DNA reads TGCAGTGCAGGGACAGGGGGCCAGGGGCCCCAGCATTTT.

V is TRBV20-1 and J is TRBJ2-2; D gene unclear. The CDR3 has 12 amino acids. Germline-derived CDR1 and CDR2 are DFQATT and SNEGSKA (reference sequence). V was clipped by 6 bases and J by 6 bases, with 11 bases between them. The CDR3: CSAVHQAGELFF. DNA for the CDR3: TGCAGTGCCGTCCATCAGGCCGGGGAGCTGTTTTTT.

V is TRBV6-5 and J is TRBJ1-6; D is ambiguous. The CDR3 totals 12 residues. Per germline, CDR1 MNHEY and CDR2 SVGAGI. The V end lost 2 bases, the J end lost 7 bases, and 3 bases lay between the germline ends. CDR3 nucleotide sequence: TGTGCCAGCAGTTACAGAAATTCACCCCTCCACTTT. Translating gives CASSYRNSPLHF.

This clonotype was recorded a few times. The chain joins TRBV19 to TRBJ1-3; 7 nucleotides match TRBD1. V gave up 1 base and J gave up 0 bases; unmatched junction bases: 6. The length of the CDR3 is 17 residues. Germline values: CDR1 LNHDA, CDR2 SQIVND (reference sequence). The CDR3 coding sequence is TGTGCCAGTAGTATAGTTGCGGGACAGAGCTCTGGAAACACCATATATTTT. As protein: CASSIVAGQSSGNTIYF.

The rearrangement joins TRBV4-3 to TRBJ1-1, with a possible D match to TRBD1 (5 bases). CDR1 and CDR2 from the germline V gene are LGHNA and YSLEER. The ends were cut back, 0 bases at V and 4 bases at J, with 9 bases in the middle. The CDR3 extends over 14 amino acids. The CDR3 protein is CASSQDLGGTEAFF. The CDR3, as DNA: TGCGCCAGCAGCCAAGATCTTGGGGGCACTGAAGCTTTCTTT.

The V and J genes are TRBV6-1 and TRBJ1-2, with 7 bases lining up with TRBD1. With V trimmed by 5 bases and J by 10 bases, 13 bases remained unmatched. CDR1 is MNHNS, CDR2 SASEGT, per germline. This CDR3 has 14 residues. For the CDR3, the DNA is TGTGCCAGCAGTAAGACAGGGACTCTTCGCGACTACACCTTC. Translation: CASSKTGTLRDYTF.

CDR3 loop: CASSPRLGRGGGEQYF. DNA of the CDR3: TGTGCCAGCAGCCCTCGGCTCGGGCGGGGTGGAGGCGAGCAGTACTTC. The gene calls are TRBV7-6 and TRBJ2-7; a possible D gene is TRBD2 (6 bases). The length of the CDR3 is 16 residues. The V and J ends lost 5 bases and 6 bases respectively, with 23 bases between them. Germline V lookup: CDR1 SGHVS, CDR2 FNYEAQ.

Written as DNA, the CDR3 is TGTGCCAGCAGCTTAACTCGAGATCAGCCCCAGCATTTT. It encodes CASSLTRDQPQHF. The chain carries TRBV7-3 and TRBJ1-5; D gene uncertain. The CDR3 has 13 amino acids. Germline lookup yields CDR1 SGHTA and CDR2 FQGTGA. Trimming shortened V by 0 bases and J by 5 bases, and 5 bases separated the two germline ends.

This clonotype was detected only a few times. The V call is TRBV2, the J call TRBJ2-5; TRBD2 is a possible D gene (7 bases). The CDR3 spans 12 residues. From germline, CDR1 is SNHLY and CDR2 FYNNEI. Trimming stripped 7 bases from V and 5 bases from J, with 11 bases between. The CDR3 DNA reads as TGTGCCAGCACGGGGGGCCTCGAGACCCAGTACTTC. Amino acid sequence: CASTGGLETQYF. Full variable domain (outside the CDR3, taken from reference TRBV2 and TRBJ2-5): EPEVTQTPSHQVTQMGQEVILRCVPISNHLYFYWYRQILGQKVEFLVSFYNNEISEKSEIFDDQFSVERPDGSNFTLKIRSTKLEDSAMYFCASTGGLETQYFGPGTRLLVL.

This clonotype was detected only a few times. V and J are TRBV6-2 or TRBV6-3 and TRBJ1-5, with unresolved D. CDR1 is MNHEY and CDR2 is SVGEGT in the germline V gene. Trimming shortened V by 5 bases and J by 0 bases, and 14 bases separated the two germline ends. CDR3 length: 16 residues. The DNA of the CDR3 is TGTGCCAGCAGTCGGCGGCGCGTTAATAGCAATCAGCCCCAGCATTTT. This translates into CASSRRRVNSNQPQHF.

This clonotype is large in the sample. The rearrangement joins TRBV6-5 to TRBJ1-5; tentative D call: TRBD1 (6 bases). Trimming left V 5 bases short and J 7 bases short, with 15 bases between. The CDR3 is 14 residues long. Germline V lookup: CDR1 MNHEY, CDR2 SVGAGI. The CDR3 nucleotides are TGTGCCAGCAGTAACTACAGGGCGAGGCAGCCCCAGCATTTT. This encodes CASSNYRARQPQHF.